The following is a T cell receptor (beta chain) sequence with its context. This specimen comes from a study of OX40 agonist ivuxolimab in advanced cancers. Sequencing used immunoSEQ multiplex PCR; TCRdb keeps in-frame clones, though not all of them. The profile shows roughly 34,000 clones, roughly 80% of them singletons. The CDR3 has 15 amino acids. With V trimmed by 7 bases and J by 5 bases, 8 bases remained unmatched. Germline values: CDR1 SNHLY, CDR2 FYNNEI. The source is an adult with an advanced solid tumor such as melanoma, head and neck, liver or kidney cancer. J is TRBJ2-1 and V is TRBV2, with 10 bases aligning to TRBD1. This material consisted of CD4+ or CD8+ T cells sorted from blood, taken in a trial of the OX40 agonist ivuxolimab. The CDR3 sequence is CASKEGQGWHNEQFF. The CDR3 nucleotides are TGTGCCAGCAAAGAGGGACAGGGGTGGCACAATGAGCAGTTCTTC.